This T cell receptor beta chain was documented in a study of OX40 agonist ivuxolimab in advanced cancers. Study-level information: The dose of intravenous ivuxolimab that patients received every 2 weeks ranged from 0.01 to 10 mg/kg. The diagnoses of dose-escalation patients were hepatocellular carcinoma, melanoma, renal cell or head and neck cancer. Three patients responded partially, comprising one with hepatocellular carcinoma and two with cutaneous melanoma.

Libraries were prepared by immunoSEQ multiplex PCR; TCRdb keeps only in-frame clonotypes and omits some of them. The sample has about 76,000 clones; around 90% are singletons. Sampled blood was obtained at baseline, cycle 4 day 1, and cycle 7 day 1. CDR1 and CDR2 from the germline V gene are SQVTM and ANQGSEA. V lost 0 bases, J lost 3 bases, and 12 bases lay in between. The CDR3 extends over 14 amino acids. This sequence originates from an adult with an advanced solid tumor such as melanoma, head and neck, liver or kidney cancer. The chain links TRBV29-1 to TRBJ2-7, with no clear D. The sample consisted of CD4+ or CD8+ T cells sorted from blood, taken in a trial of the OX40 agonist ivuxolimab. The CDR3 region has the DNA TGCAGCGTTGAAGATCATCTGACAAACTACGAGCAGTACTTC. This translates into CSVEDHLTNYEQYF.